This T cell receptor (beta chain) was sequenced during a study of CD8 T cells in ankylosing spondylitis. Study conclusions and caveats: Reportedly, significant enrichment of disease-linked clones occurred in matched ankylosing spondylitis synovial fluid.

MiXCR was run by TCRdb on the 5' RACE reads, yielding one entry per CDR3 protein. The sample shows approximately 220,000 distinct CDR3 sequences, about 11% of them seen only once. This clonotype was counted many times. The target antigen is unknown. The CDR3 has 15 amino acids. Deletions cut 2 bases from V and 3 bases from J, with 14 bases between. CDR1 is MNHEY, CDR2 SVGAGI, per germline. Sequencing input: blood, either unsorted or a sorted T cell fraction (not recorded which). The chain employs TRBV6-5 and TRBJ2-7; D might be TRBD2 (6 bases). This TCR was recovered from a male donor with ankylosing spondylitis or in good health (not recorded which). The CDR3 bases are TGTGCCAGCAGTTACGCAGAAGGGGACTTCTACGAGCAGTACTTC. This sequence encodes CASSYAEGDFYEQYF.